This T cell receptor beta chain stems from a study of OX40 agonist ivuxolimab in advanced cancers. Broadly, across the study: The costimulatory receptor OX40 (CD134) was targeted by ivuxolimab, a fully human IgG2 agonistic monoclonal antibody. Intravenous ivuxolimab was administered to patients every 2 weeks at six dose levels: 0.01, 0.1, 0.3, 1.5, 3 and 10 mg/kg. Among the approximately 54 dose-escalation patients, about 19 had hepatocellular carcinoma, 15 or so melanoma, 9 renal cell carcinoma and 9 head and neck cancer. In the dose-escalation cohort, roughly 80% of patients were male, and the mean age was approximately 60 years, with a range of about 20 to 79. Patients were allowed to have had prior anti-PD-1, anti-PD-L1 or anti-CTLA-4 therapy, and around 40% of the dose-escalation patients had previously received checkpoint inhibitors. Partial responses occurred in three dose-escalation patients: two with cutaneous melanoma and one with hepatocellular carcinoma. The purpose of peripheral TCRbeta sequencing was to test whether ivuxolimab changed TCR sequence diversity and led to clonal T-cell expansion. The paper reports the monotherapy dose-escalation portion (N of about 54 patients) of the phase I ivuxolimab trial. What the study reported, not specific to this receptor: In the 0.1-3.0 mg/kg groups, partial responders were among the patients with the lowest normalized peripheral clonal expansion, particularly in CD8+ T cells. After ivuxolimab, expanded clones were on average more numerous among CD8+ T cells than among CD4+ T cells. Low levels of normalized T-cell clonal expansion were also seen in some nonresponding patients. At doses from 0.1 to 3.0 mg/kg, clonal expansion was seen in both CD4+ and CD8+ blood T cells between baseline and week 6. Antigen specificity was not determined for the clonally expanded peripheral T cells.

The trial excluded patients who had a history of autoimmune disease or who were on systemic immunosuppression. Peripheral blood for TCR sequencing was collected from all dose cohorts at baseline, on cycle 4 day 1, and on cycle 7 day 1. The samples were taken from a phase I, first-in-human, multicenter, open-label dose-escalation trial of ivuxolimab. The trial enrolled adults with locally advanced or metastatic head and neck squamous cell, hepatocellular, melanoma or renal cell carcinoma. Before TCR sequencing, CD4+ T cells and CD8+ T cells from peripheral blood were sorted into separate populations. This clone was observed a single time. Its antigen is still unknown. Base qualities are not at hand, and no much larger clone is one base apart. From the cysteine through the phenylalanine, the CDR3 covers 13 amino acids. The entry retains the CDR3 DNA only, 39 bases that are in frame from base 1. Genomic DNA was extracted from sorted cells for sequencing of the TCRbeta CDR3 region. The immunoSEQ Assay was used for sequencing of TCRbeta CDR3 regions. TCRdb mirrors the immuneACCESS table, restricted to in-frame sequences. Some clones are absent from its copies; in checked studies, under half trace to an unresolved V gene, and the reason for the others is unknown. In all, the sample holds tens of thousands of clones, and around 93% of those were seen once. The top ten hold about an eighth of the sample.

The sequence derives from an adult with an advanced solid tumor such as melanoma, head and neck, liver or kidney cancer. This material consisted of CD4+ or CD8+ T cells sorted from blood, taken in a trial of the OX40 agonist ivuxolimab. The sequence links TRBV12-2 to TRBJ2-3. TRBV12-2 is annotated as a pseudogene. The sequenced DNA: TGTGCAAGTCGCTTAGGTCTGGCGGATACGCAGTATTTT. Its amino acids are CASRLGLADTQYF.